A single sample gave rise to the 16 T cell receptor beta chains below, sequenced in a study of regulatory T cells in long-lasting Graves disease. Arm-PCR of CDR3 regions and iRepertoire HTBI primers were the basis on which TCR beta libraries were built. A single record per CDR3 protein comes from TCRdb applying MiXCR to the multiplex PCR reads. The sample yields some 340,000 distinct CDR3 sequences, roughly 10% seen once. Time point: newly diagnosed GD, antithyroid drugs for less than 3 months. PBMC RNA served as the TCR library source. A further study also used this sample, focusing on T cells in Graves' hyperthyroidism and ophthalmopathy.

Sequences were derived from peripheral blood mononuclear cells (PBMCs), sampled at new diagnosis, from a patient treated with antithyroid drugs. These receptors came from a woman between 18 and 30 years old with Graves disease.

This clonotype was recorded many times. The chain recombines TRBV28 with TRBJ2-1; 14 bases are shared with TRBD2. Per germline, CDR1 MDHEN and CDR2 SYDVKM. V trimming: 5 bases; J trimming: 8 bases; junction bases outside the gene matches: 11. The CDR3 runs 17 residues. CDR3 in amino acids: CASSGQGGLAGDYEQFF. The CDR3, as DNA: TGTGCCAGCAGTGGACAGGGGGGACTAGCGGGAGATTATGAGCAGTTCTTC.

The gene calls are TRBV20-1 and TRBJ2-7, with 8 bases identical to TRBD1. V dropped 6 bases and J dropped 3; count of bases not matched to a gene: 13. In germline, CDR1 is DFQATT, CDR2 SNEGSKA (reference sequence). The CDR3 spans 15 residues. Written as DNA, the CDR3 is TGCAGTGCCCTCAGAGTAGGACAGGGCAGCTACGAGCAGTACTTC. Protein: CSALRVGQGSYEQYF.

This clonotype was counted at least ten times. The V call is TRBV2, the J call TRBJ2-5, with D unclear. Trimming left V 7 bases short and J 5 bases short, with 8 bases between. This CDR3 is built from 11 residues. Germline CDR1 reads SNHLY; CDR2 reads FYNNEI. The CDR3 DNA is TGTGCCAGCATCATTCGGGAGACCCAGTACTTC. Translating it yields CASIIRETQYF.

This clonotype was detected ten times or more. The rearrangement joins TRBV7-9 to TRBJ1-4; TRBD1 might be the D (5 bases). Deletions cut 5 bases from V and 8 bases from J, with 24 bases between. This CDR3 comprises 17 residues. CDR1 and CDR2 (germline): SEHNR, FQNEAQ (reference sequence). The CDR3 DNA reads TGTGCCAGCAGCCAGACGGGGCGTCCAGGTACGGACGAAAAACTGTTTTTT. Translated: CASSQTGRPGTDEKLFF.

The chain uses TRBV5-4 and TRBJ2-7, with 9 bases lining up with TRBD1. The trim removed 4 bases at V and 2 bases at J, leaving 4 bases unmatched. The germline V gene encodes CDR1 SGHNT and CDR2 YYREEE (reference sequence). This CDR3 spans 14 amino acids. The CDR3 DNA is TGTGCCAGCAGCCAGGACAGGGGTACCTACGAGCAGTACTTC. Its translation: CASSQDRGTYEQYF. The whole variable domain, filled in from reference TRBV5-4 and TRBJ2-7, reads ETGVTQSPTHLIKTRGQQVTLRCSSQSGHNTVSWYQQALGQGPQFIFQYYREEENGRGNFPPRFSGLQFPNYSSELNVNALELDDSALYLCASSQDRGTYEQYFGPGTRLTVT.

This clonotype was counted between two and nine times. This rearrangement joins TRBV7-8 to TRBJ2-1; no firm D call. V was pared by 3 bases and J by 4 bases, with 19 bases between. CDR1 SGHVS and CDR2 FQNEAQ come from the germline V gene. The CDR3 extends over 17 amino acids. CDR3 in amino acids: CASSFPRAGTLYNEQFF. For the CDR3, the DNA is TGTGCCAGCAGCTTTCCCCGCGCCGGTACCTTATACAATGAGCAGTTCTTC.

This clonotype was observed a few times. V and J are TRBV4-1 and TRBJ1-2; TRBD1 matches at 9 bases. The CDR3 length is 17 residues. Trimming removed 1 base from V and 3 bases from J; junction bases left unmatched: 9. The germline gives CDR1 MGHRA, CDR2 YSYEKL. CDR3 residues: CASSQAPHGQGYYGYTF. DNA for the CDR3: TGCGCCAGCAGCCAAGCACCCCACGGACAGGGGTACTATGGCTACACCTTC.

The gene calls are TRBV4-3 and TRBJ2-1; D possibly corresponds to TRBD2 (5 bases). The CDR3 runs 16 residues. V gave up 1 base and J gave up 2 bases, with 12 bases separating them. Germline V CDR1 and CDR2: LGHNA, YSLEER. The CDR3 sequence is CASSQVTSGTYNEQFF. The DNA of the CDR3 is TGCGCCAGCAGCCAAGTAACGTCGGGGACCTACAATGAGCAGTTCTTC.

The chain combines TRBV20-1 with TRBJ1-4; D not resolved. The CDR3 is made up of 14 amino acids. In germline, CDR1 is DFQATT, CDR2 SNEGSKA (reference sequence). V lost 3 bases and J 0 bases, leaving 8 bases between the germline ends. DNA of the CDR3: TGCAGTGCTAGCAAGGGAGCAACTAATGAAAAACTGTTTTTT. Translated: CSASKGATNEKLFF.

The rearrangement uses TRBV7-2 and TRBJ1-3; D may be TRBD1 (6 bases). V was pared by 2 bases and J by 3 bases, with 11 bases between. Germline CDR1 reads SGHTA; CDR2 reads FQGNSA. This CDR3 contains 15 residues. The CDR3 DNA follows: TGTGCCAGCAGCTTAACACAGGGTGATGGAAACACCATATATTTT. It codes for CASSLTQGDGNTIYF.

The chain carries TRBV29-1 and TRBJ1-2; D gene uncertain. Trimming cost V 5 bases and J 2 bases, with 12 bases left between them. The CDR3 length is 13 residues. CDR1 is SQVTM and CDR2 is ANQGSEA in the germline V gene. The DNA for the CDR3 is TGCAGCGTTCTCAGGACGGAGAACTATGGCTACACCTTC. Protein: CSVLRTENYGYTF.

About this clonotype itself: A much larger clone lies one base from this, so it may be a read error. This chain uses TRBV28 with TRBJ1-1; TRBD1 is a possible D gene (5 bases). V was clipped by 3 bases and J by 5 bases, with 19 bases between them. CDR1 is MDHEN and CDR2 is SYDVKM in the germline V gene. This CDR3 comprises 16 residues. CDR3 loop: CASSLSFWSRGTEAFF. The CDR3, as DNA: TGTGCCAGCAGTTTGAGTTTTTGGTCCCGGGGGACTGAAGCTTTCTTT.

This clonotype showed up many times. The chain uses TRBV7-9 and TRBJ2-3; no firm D call. CDR3 length: 12 amino acids. Per germline, CDR1 SEHNR and CDR2 FQNEAQ (reference sequence). The V end lost 5 bases, the J end lost 6 bases, and 9 bases lay between the germline ends. The CDR3 sequence is CASSPDSDTQYF. Written as DNA, the CDR3 is TGTGCCAGCAGCCCGGATTCGGATACGCAGTATTTT. The full variable domain, its missing parts supplied by reference TRBV7-9 and TRBJ2-3, is DTGVSQNPRHKITKRGQNVTFRCDPISEHNRLYWYRQTLGQGPEFLTYFQNEAQLEKSRLLSDRFSAERPKGSFSTLEIQRTEQGDSAMYLCASSPDSDTQYFGPGTRLTVL.

V is TRBV20-1 and J is TRBJ2-1; 8 bases fit TRBD1. V was clipped by 4 bases and J by 4 bases; unmatched bases: 9. The CDR3 consists of 15 residues. The germline CDR1 and CDR2 sequences are DFQATT and SNEGSKA (reference sequence). The CDR3 bases are TGCAGTGCTAAAGTCAGGGGGCGGGTTTACAATGAGCAGTTCTTC. Encoded protein: CSAKVRGRVYNEQFF.

The rearrangement links TRBV28 to TRBJ2-7; 11 nucleotides align to TRBD2. Losses at the gene ends were 5 bases for V and 6 bases for J; bases not matched to a gene: 9. The CDR3 is made up of 15 amino acids. CDR1 MDHEN and CDR2 SYDVKM come from the germline V gene. The CDR3 loop reads CASSLYGTSGIEQYF. The CDR3 DNA reads as TGTGCCAGCAGTCTATACGGGACTAGCGGTATCGAGCAGTACTTC.

This clonotype was observed at least ten times. The chain uses TRBV11-2 and TRBJ2-7, with 8 bases lining up with TRBD1. Germline CDR1 and CDR2: SGHAT and FQNNGV. The CDR3 runs to 14 residues. V lost 4 bases and J lost 7; bases outside the gene matches: 9. The CDR3 DNA sequence: TGTGCCAGCAGCTCCGACAGGGGTGAGTGGGAGCAGTACTTC. Amino acid sequence: CASSSDRGEWEQYF.